Listed below are T cell receptor beta chains from one sample, sequenced in a study of shared clonotypes between healthy human individuals. Here immunoSEQ multiplex PCR was the method, and the copy in TCRdb shows in-frame clones only, minus some. In the table there are 550,000 to 800,000 clones, less than 95% of which are singletons. The sequenced sample consisted of memory CD8+ T cells from PBMCs. All receptors derive from a man between 18 and 29 years old in good health. Some clones in this sample may be carry-over from other donors' samples. Each CDR3 is given with its conserved first and last residue. The D gene is left open where the match is weak. Expanded clones are given a class, and other clones once, few, many or no size at all.

D,size,J,V,CDR3,DNA
TRBD2,-,TRBJ2-7,TRBV6-5,CASSSPLAGVFEQYF,TGTGCCAGCAGTTCCCCGCTAGCGGGAGTTTTCGAGCAGTACTTC
TRBD1,-,TRBJ2-1,TRBV29-1,CSDGDRDNEQFF,TGCAGCGACGGGGACAGGGACAATGAGCAGTTCTTC
-,-,TRBJ2-2,TRBV5-1,CASSFYTGIRNTGELFF,TGCGCCAGCAGCTTTTACACCGGGATAAGGAACACCGGGGAGCTGTTTTTT
TRBD1,once,TRBJ1-2,TRBV5-6,CASSRGTGVNYGYTF,TGTGCCAGCAGCCGCGGGACAGGGGTTAACTATGGCTACACCTTC
TRBD1,-,TRBJ2-3,TRBV4-1,CASSQDWAGGADTQYF,TGCGCCAGCAGCCAAGATTGGGCAGGGGGAGCAGATACGCAGTATTTT
TRBD2,-,TRBJ2-7,TRBV27,CASSAGTSDYEQYF,TGTGCCAGTTCAGCCGGGACTAGCGACTACGAGCAGTACTTC
-,few,TRBJ2-6,TRBV6-4,CASSVTPESGANVLTF,TGTGCCAGCAGTGTTACACCAGAGTCTGGGGCCAACGTCCTGACTTTC
TRBD1,-,TRBJ1-1,TRBV5-1,CASSTGQGESDLGTEAFF,TGCGCCAGCAGCACGGGACAGGGAGAATCGGACCTGGGGACTGAAGCTTTCTTT
TRBD1,-,TRBJ2-2,TRBV25-1,CASSEWWTGVDPGELFF,TGTGCCAGCAGTGAATGGTGGACAGGGGTCGATCCCGGGGAGCTGTTTTTT
-,once,TRBJ1-2,TRBV9,CASSVHEKYGYTF,TGTGCCAGCAGCGTTCATGAGAAGTATGGCTACACCTTC
TRBD2,-,TRBJ2-2,TRBV7-8,CASSFPLAGVNTGELFF,TGTGCCAGCAGCTTCCCACTAGCGGGGGTCAACACCGGGGAGCTGTTTTTT
-,-,TRBJ2-2,TRBV29-1,CSVLGRTTTGELFF,TGCAGCGTTCTAGGCAGGACAACCACCGGGGAGCTGTTTTTT
-,-,TRBJ2-7,TRBV29-1,CSVAGAEQYF,TGCAGCGTCGCAGGGGCCGAGCAGTACTTC
TRBD2,-,TRBJ2-1,TRBV4-3,CASSPGLALYNEQFF,TGCGCCAGCAGCCCGGGACTAGCGCTATACAATGAGCAGTTCTTC
-,-,TRBJ2-3,TRBV9,CASSPYGGVTDTQYF,TGTGCCAGCAGCCCTTACGGCGGAGTCACAGATACGCAGTATTTT
TRBD2,-,TRBJ2-3,TRBV5-1,CASSLGPAGGDRDTQYF,TGCGCCAGCAGCTTGGGTCCTGCGGGAGGGGACCGAGATACGCAGTATTTT
-,-,TRBJ2-3,TRBV7-6,CASSLVGRAGDTQYF,TGTGCCAGCAGCTTAGTGGGTAGGGCCGGAGATACGCAGTATTTT
TRBD2,-,TRBJ2-1,TRBV14,CASSLPTSLSLYNEQFF,TGTGCCAGCAGCCTCCCGACTAGCCTGAGTCTGTACAATGAGCAGTTCTTC
TRBD2,once,TRBJ2-7,TRBV11-2,CASSPRGGRVGGLAYEQYF,TGTGCCAGCAGCCCCCGAGGCGGCAGGGTAGGGGGACTAGCCTACGAGCAGTACTTC
-,-,TRBJ2-2,TRBV11-2,CASSFDIGTGELFF,TGTGCCAGCAGCTTCGATATAGGAACCGGGGAGCTGTTTTTT
TRBD1,-,TRBJ2-7,TRBV2,CASSRTGTGAYEQYF,TGTGCCAGCAGCCGTACCGGGACAGGGGCCTACGAGCAGTACTTC
TRBD1,-,TRBJ1-1,TRBV27,CASSRGQARNTEAFF,TGTGCCAGCAGTCGCGGACAGGCTCGGAACACTGAAGCTTTCTTT
-,-,TRBJ2-5,TRBV15,CATSRDFVQEETQYF,TGTGCCACCAGCAGAGATTTCGTCCAGGAAGAGACCCAGTACTTC
-,-,TRBJ1-1,TRBV7-9,CASSLLQSLNTEAFF,TGTGCCAGCAGCTTATTGCAGAGCCTGAACACTGAAGCTTTCTTT
-,-,TRBJ2-7,TRBV7-9,CASSLNHGTGSYEQYF,TGTGCCAGCAGCTTAAACCATGGGACTGGCTCCTACGAGCAGTACTTC
-,-,TRBJ1-1,TRBV27,CASSLGWNTEAFF,TGTGCCAGCAGTCTGGGGTGGAACACTGAAGCTTTCTTT
-,-,TRBJ2-1,TRBV29-1,CSVEGDHEQFF,TGCAGCGTTGAAGGGGACCATGAGCAGTTCTTC
-,-,TRBJ1-6,TRBV27,CASSTRLFQKNNSPLHF,TGTGCCAGCAGTACCCGCCTATTTCAGAAAAATAATTCACCCCTCCACTTT
-,-,TRBJ2-3,TRBV6-5,CASSYTGLLTDTQYF,TGTGCCAGCAGTTATACCGGGCTGCTCACAGATACGCAGTATTTT
-,-,TRBJ2-1,TRBV9,CASSVGGGSLSHEQFF,TGTGCCAGCAGCGTAGGAGGGGGGTCTCTGAGCCATGAGCAGTTCTTC
TRBD1,few,TRBJ1-1,TRBV27,CASSQGVLTEAFF,TGTGCCAGCAGCCAGGGGGTGCTCACTGAAGCTTTCTTT
-,-,TRBJ1-1,TRBV5-6,CASSLELGGGTEAFF,TGTGCCAGCAGCTTGGAGTTGGGCGGGGGCACTGAAGCTTTCTTT
-,-,TRBJ2-1,TRBV9,CASSVGQYNEQFF,TGTGCCAGCAGCGTCGGACAGTACAATGAGCAGTTCTTC
-,-,TRBJ2-1,TRBV5-1,CASSLGGVSSYNEQFF,TGCGCCAGCAGCTTAGGTGGGGTTAGCTCCTACAATGAGCAGTTCTTC
TRBD1,-,TRBJ1-5,TRBV28,CASKNLRDRADQPQHF,TGTGCCAGCAAGAACCTTCGGGACAGGGCAGATCAGCCCCAGCATTTT
-,-,TRBJ1-1,TRBV4-3,CASSQVGRRNTEAFF,TGCGCCAGCAGCCAAGTAGGCAGGAGGAACACTGAAGCTTTCTTT
-,-,TRBJ2-3,TRBV6-6,CASSSGGFSTDTQYF,TGTGCCAGCAGTTCGGGCGGTTTTAGCACAGATACGCAGTATTTT
-,-,TRBJ1-4,TRBV13,CASSFFADTPNEKLFF,TGTGCCAGCAGCTTTTTTGCGGACACCCCTAATGAAAAACTGTTTTTT
-,-,TRBJ2-7,TRBV10-2,CTSSDGTVAGTPHYEQYF,TGCACCAGCAGTGACGGAACGGTGGCAGGGACCCCCCACTACGAGCAGTACTTC
TRBD2,-,TRBJ2-3,TRBV2,CASSEAGGPGDTQYF,TGTGCCAGCAGTGAGGCGGGAGGGCCCGGAGATACGCAGTATTTT
-,-,TRBJ2-1,TRBV5-4,CASSSREDNEQFF,TGTGCCAGCAGCTCAAGAGAAGACAATGAGCAGTTCTTC
-,-,TRBJ2-1,TRBV2,CASSWTGNEQFF,TGTGCCAGCAGTTGGACGGGGAATGAGCAGTTCTTC
TRBD1,-,TRBJ1-3,TRBV13,CASTLPGTASGNTIYF,TGTGCCAGCACCTTACCCGGGACAGCCTCTGGAAACACCATATATTTT
TRBD2,-,TRBJ2-1,TRBV5-1,CASSLMGLAGEDHEQFF,TGCGCCAGCAGCTTGATGGGACTAGCGGGAGAGGACCATGAGCAGTTCTTC
-,-,TRBJ2-1,TRBV7-9,CASSLGRWLSSYNEQFF,TGTGCCAGCAGCTTAGGTAGGTGGCTGAGCTCCTACAATGAGCAGTTCTTC
TRBD1,-,TRBJ2-7,TRBV5-6,CASSFGTGGFEQYF,TGTGCCAGCAGCTTCGGGACAGGGGGGTTCGAGCAGTACTTC
-,-,TRBJ2-3,TRBV9,CASSKRGLGGGTDTQYF,TGTGCCAGCAGCAAAAGGGGCCTTGGGGGAGGCACAGATACGCAGTATTTT
-,-,TRBJ2-3,TRBV10-1,CASSDEESWADTQYF,TGCGCCAGCAGTGATGAAGAAAGTTGGGCAGATACGCAGTATTTT
-,-,TRBJ1-1,TRBV27,CASSLSTPFELVNTEAFF,TGTGCCAGCAGTTTATCGACGCCATTTGAACTCGTGAACACTGAAGCTTTCTTT
-,-,TRBJ2-5,TRBV11-2,CASSLVRQETQYF,TGTGCCAGCAGCTTAGTACGGCAAGAGACCCAGTACTTC